The subject of this entry is one T cell receptor (beta chain). This specimen comes from a study of blood T cell repertoires in COVID-19. Across the whole study: T cells, B-cell-depleted T cells, or PBMCs provided the cDNA or gDNA that served as material.

TCRdb keeps only in-frame clones here, not all; method: immunoSEQ multiplex PCR. Among nearly 350,000 clones listed, around 86% were seen once. This CDR3 is 17 amino acids long. V was trimmed by 5 bases and J by 0 bases, leaving 17 bases between them. In germline, CDR1 is LNHDA, CDR2 SQIVND (reference sequence). The source is a woman aged 45-65 years with COVID-19, enrolled during active disease. The chain links TRBV19 to TRBJ2-1; D possibly corresponds to TRBD2 (6 bases). Sequencing input: peripheral blood. CDR3 nucleotide sequence: TGTGCCAGTAGTTCATGGGAGGCCCGAAGCTCCTACAATGAGCAGTTCTTC. Its protein product is CASSSWEARSSYNEQFF.